These 2 T cell receptor beta chains were all obtained from the same sample, sequenced in a study of T cells expressing NK-cell markers. With the 5' RACE reads reprocessed, TCRdb shows one record per CDR3 protein and no DNA. This listing includes about 260,000 distinct CDR3 sequences. Sequencing input: blood T cells: a sorted CD56 or NKG2C T cell subset, CD4+ or CD8+ T cells, or bulk PBMC T cells (not recorded which). These receptors all stem from a man aged 18 to 29 in good health.

The chain carries TRBV15 and TRBJ2-5; the D call from TCRdb, TRBD1, cannot be confirmed without DNA. The CDR3 runs 15 residues. Germline V gene sequence: CDR1 LNHNV, CDR2 YYDKDF (reference sequence). CDR3 region: CATSRGDRGQETQYF.

The chain recombines TRBV20-1 with TRBJ2-1; TCRdb selects TRBD2, and the lack of DNA leaves this call unchecked. This CDR3 contains 14 residues. Germline V gene lookup returns CDR1 DFQATT and CDR2 SNEGSKA (reference sequence). Here the CDR3 reads CSALRGANIDEQFF.